This paragraph covers one T cell receptor (beta chain) sequence. The antigen this receptor binds is unknown. No much larger clone is present one base from it, and per-base qualities are unavailable. The donors belonged to the validation cohort of roughly 120 subjects, which was separate from the approximately 660-subject first cohort. The library was made by the immunoSEQ multiplex PCR assay. The published analysis was carried out like this. A statistical classification framework was developed to diagnose cytomegalovirus status using the catalog of TCR beta chain sequences. TCRdb obtained this table from immuneACCESS and retained in-frame rearrangements with V and J assigned. These tables miss some clones; where compared with another copy, unresolved V genes account for less than half of the shortfall, and the remainder is unexplained. For V, J and clone size, that table is used; D and trimming come from the DNA. This sample is represented by fewer than 60,000 clones; 90% to 95% of them were singletons. Around 1.7% of the sample rests with the top ten.

The germline V gene encodes CDR1 SNHLY and CDR2 FYNNEI. V loses 6 bases, J loses 4 bases, and the germline ends lie 13 bases apart. The CDR3 spans 14 residues, from the cysteine through the phenylalanine. Here the CDR3 DNA is all that survives: 42 bases in frame from base 1. The data were taken from a study of cytomegalovirus exposure and HLA in healthy donors (dated by TCRdb to 2015 to 2018). A note on the overall study: According to a later analysis, the 120 or so validation repertoires were produced on the same platform as the 600 to 850 repertoires of the first cohort. A separate validation cohort of some 130 different subjects was used in addition to the roughly 670-subject first cohort. The study was designed to test whether signatures of past pathogen exposure could be identified by cataloging public T cell receptors. To predict cytomegalovirus infection status, the study combined high-throughput TCR immunosequencing, statistical association of individual TCRs with disease status, and machine learning.

Overall results and qualifications from the work: The authors suggested that the approach could potentially be extended to other disease states and immunological phenotypes. The classifier was reported to diagnose cytomegalovirus status with high specificity and sensitivity in both the original cohort and the validation cohort. A later analysis lacked HLA typing for the validation cohort, so it scored co-occurrence in that cohort across all 130 or so repertoires. While some public TCRs were present in many individuals, most TCR sequences turned up only very rarely across donors. In a later analysis, TCRs clustered in the first cohort were found to also tend to co-occur in the 120 or so validation repertoires, with approximately 93% of cluster scores above 0. Three of the identified cytomegalovirus-associated TCR beta chains were confirmed in vitro to be specific for cytomegalovirus antigens. The study gave a list of about 150 TCR beta chains associated with cytomegalovirus.

The sequenced material came from PBMCs. The chain is assembled from TRBV2 and TRBJ2-1; perhaps TRBD2 is the D gene, with 5 bases matching. The clonotype comes from a woman aged 18-29 years in good health and CMV-seropositive. The DNA reads as follows: TGTGCCAGCAGAGTCGGACGGACTTACAATGAGCAGTTCTTC. It translates as CASRVGRTYNEQFF.